This TCR beta chain was captured in a study of T cells after somatic rescue of genetic block. Germline-derived CDR1 and CDR2 are MRHNA and SNTAGT. Unmatched junction bases numbered 0, after V lost 0 bases and J lost 3 bases. This CDR3 is 15 amino acids long. TCRdb keeps only in-frame clones here, not all; method: immunoSEQ multiplex PCR. The table shows roughly 120,000 clones, with just over 90% occurring only once. This receptor was taken from a woman aged 18-35 years. The chain is built from TRBV6-4 and TRBJ2-1, with 9 nucleotides matching TRBD1. The specimen was peripheral blood mononuclear cells (PBMCs). The CDR3: CASSDSTGGYNEQFF. The CDR3 DNA reads TGTGCCAGCAGTGACTCGACAGGGGGCTACAATGAGCAGTTCTTC.